This T cell receptor (beta chain) was sequenced during a study of vaccination and CD4 T cells after COVID-19. Once obtained from cultured CD4+ T cells, the DNA was sequenced using the Oncomine TCR Beta short-read assay. TCRdb itself ran the PCR reads through MiXCR, one entry per CDR3 protein. The sample has around 20,000 distinct CDR3 sequences, 50% seen once. The germline CDR1 and CDR2 sequences are MGHDK and SYGVNS. Trimming removed 9 bases from V and 4 bases from J, with 18 bases in between. This CDR3 is built from 15 residues. This clonotype appeared once. Its matching antigen is unknown. Documented treatment: approximately 9-day PBMC culture with coronavirus spike peptide pools or control peptides (ViraFEST assay).

The TCR originated in a human donor who had recovered from COVID-19. The sequencing input was CD4+ T cells from blood, cultured in vitro. This chain joins TRBV25-1 and TRBJ2-2; either TRBD1 or TRBD2 may supply D (6 bases each). CDR3 loop: CASSGDRRSTGELFF. The CDR3 coding sequence is TGTGCCAGTTCGGGAGACAGGAGGAGCACCGGGGAGCTGTTTTTT.